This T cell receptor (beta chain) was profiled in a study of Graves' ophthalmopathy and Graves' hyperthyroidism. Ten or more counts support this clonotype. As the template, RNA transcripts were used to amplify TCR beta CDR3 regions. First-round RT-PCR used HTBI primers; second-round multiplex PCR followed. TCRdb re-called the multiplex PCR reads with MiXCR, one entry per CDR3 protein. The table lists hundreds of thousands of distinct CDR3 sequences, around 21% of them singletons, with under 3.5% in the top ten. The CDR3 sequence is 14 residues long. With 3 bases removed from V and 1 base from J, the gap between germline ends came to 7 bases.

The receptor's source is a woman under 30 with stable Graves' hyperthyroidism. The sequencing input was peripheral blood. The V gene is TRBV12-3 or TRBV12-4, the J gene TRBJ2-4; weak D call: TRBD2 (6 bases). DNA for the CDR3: TGTGCCAGCAGTTTTCGGGGGGCCAAAAACATTCAGTACTTC. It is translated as CASSFRGAKNIQYF.